This T cell receptor (beta chain) was obtained from a study of blood T cell repertoires in COVID-19. Across the study: Sites across the United States, Italy and Spain contributed samples from acute and convalescent COVID-19. PBMCs, B-cell-depleted T cells, or T cells provided the cDNA or gDNA that made up the material.

Authors' methods: From reference gene primer amplification, estimates of nucleated cell counts were derived. Generated by immunoSEQ multiplex PCR, the TCRdb table keeps only in-frame clones and is missing some. Clonal size and the V and J genes are those of that table, whereas D and trimming came from the DNA. This repertoire shows some 65,000 clones, approximately 86% found once; its top ten account for about a fifth. V shed 8 bases and J 4 bases; nucleotides not matched to a gene: 15. The CDR3 has 16 residues. The germline V gene has CDR1 LGHDT and CDR2 YNNKEL (reference sequence). The sample comprised peripheral blood. The source is a woman over 75 with active COVID-19. The chain carries TRBV3-1 (or the pseudogene TRBV3-2) and TRBJ2-5; 8 positions match TRBD2. CDR3 protein: CASEVLAGGTLETQYF. The CDR3 coding sequence is TGTGCCAGCGAAGTGTTGGCGGGGGGTACATTAGAGACCCAGTACTTC.